This passage covers 16 T cell receptor beta chains from one sample sequenced in a study of shared clonotypes between healthy human individuals (dated by TCRdb to the early 2020s). The library was built by means of the immunoSEQ multiplex PCR assay. Not all clones reach the TCRdb copy of this immuneACCESS table, which keeps in-frame sequences only. Checked studies attribute under half of the gap to unresolved V genes and leave the rest unexplained. The sample includes approximately 500,000 clones, with about 85% observed a single time. The top ten clones comprise approximately 12% of the sample. Sequencing used PBMCs. The source of these receptors is a woman between 40 and 55 years old in good health. Some clones in this sample may be carry-over from other donors' samples.

V and J are TRBV9 and TRBJ2-7, with unresolved D. Trimming stripped 0 bases from V and 0 bases from J, with 10 bases between. This CDR3 is 15 amino acids long. CDR1 is SGDLS, CDR2 YYNGEE, per germline. The chain's CDR3 is CASSVEGRSSYEQYF. The CDR3 nucleotides are TGTGCCAGCAGCGTAGAGGGCAGGAGCTCCTACGAGCAGTACTTC.

The chain joins TRBV5-1 to TRBJ2-6; 8 bases are shared with TRBD1. Germline V CDR1 and CDR2: SGHRS, YFSETQ. The V and J ends lost 4 bases and 1 base, in that order; junction bases with no gene match: 13. The CDR3 length is 19 residues. The CDR3 DNA sequence: TGCGCCAGCAGCCAGACAGGGGCCTCTCTGATATCTGGGGCCAACGTCCTGACTTTC. It is translated as CASSQTGASLISGANVLTF.

This chain links TRBV5-4 with TRBJ1-2; D is unclear. With 0 bases removed from V and 8 bases from J, the gap between germline ends came to 17 bases. This CDR3 contains 15 residues. Germline V gene lookup returns CDR1 SGHNT and CDR2 YYREEE (reference sequence). The CDR3 spells CASSLAAGGLGGYTF. CDR3 DNA sequence: TGTGCCAGCAGCTTGGCCGCCGGAGGGCTAGGGGGCTACACCTTC.

The V gene is TRBV6-9, the J gene TRBJ2-1; D ambiguous. Looked up from germline, CDR1 is MNHGY and CDR2 is SVAAGI. CDR3 length: 16 residues. V was clipped by 1 base and J by 0 bases, with 10 bases between them. The CDR3 DNA reads TGTGCCAGCAGTTATTTCGGCCAGATCTCCTACAATGAGCAGTTCTTC. Encoded protein: CASSYFGQISYNEQFF.

This clone was picked up one time. CDR3 coding DNA: TGTGCCAGCTCACCACTGGTGGGACTAGCGGGAGCAGATACGCAGTATTTT. As protein: CASSPLVGLAGADTQYF. The chain carries TRBV18 and TRBJ2-3; TRBD2 agrees at 14 bases. The CDR3 covers 17 residues. Germline CDR1 reads KGHSH; CDR2 reads LQKENI. The V and J ends lost 1 base and 4 bases, in that order; junction bases with no gene match: 4.

The V call is TRBV29-1, the J call TRBJ2-1; 7 bases are shared with TRBD2. Germline CDR1 SQVTM, CDR2 ANQGSEA. The junction had 8 bases not matched to a gene; V was cut back by 3 bases and J by 0 bases. This CDR3 spans 16 amino acids. CDR3 nucleotides: TGCAGCGTTGAGGGATCAGCGGGAAGCTCCTACAATGAGCAGTTCTTC. This codes for CSVEGSAGSSYNEQFF.

The J gene is TRBJ2-3, the V gene TRBV5-4, with TRBD2 identical over 9 bases. V lost 0 bases to trimming and J lost 2 bases; unmatched junction nucleotides: 1. Germline V gene lookup returns CDR1 SGHNT and CDR2 YYREEE (reference sequence). The CDR3 is made up of 15 amino acids. CDR3 DNA sequence: TGTGCCAGCAGCTTGGGACTAGCGGTCACAGATACGCAGTATTTT. This sequence encodes CASSLGLAVTDTQYF.

Details on this clone: The conserved phenylalanine or tryptophan normally closing the CDR3 is absent here, so this likely arose from a read error. This chain joins TRBV5-1 and TRBJ2-3, with D possibly being TRBD2 (5 bases). Germline CDR1 is SGHRS and CDR2 is YFSETQ. This CDR3 spans 15 amino acids. V lost 0 bases to trimming and J lost 3 bases, with 11 bases between them. CDR3 amino acids: CASSLGGIRTDTQYL. CDR3 sequence (DNA): TGCGCCAGCAGCTTGGGAGGGATTAGAACAGATACGCAGTATCTT.

The chain uses TRBV29-1 and TRBJ2-3; D unclear. The CDR3 runs 12 residues. V dropped 4 bases and J dropped 3 bases, with 8 bases sitting between them. Germline lookup yields CDR1 SQVTM and CDR2 ANQGSEA. Written as DNA, the CDR3 is TGCAGCGTTGGCCAGGAGACAGATACGCAGTATTTT. It is translated as CSVGQETDTQYF.

Details on this clone: A far bigger clonotype differs at one base, so this is likely a read error. This CDR3 is also generated by other DNA sequences in the sample. The chain uses TRBV11-1 and TRBJ1-1; weak D call: TRBD1 (6 bases). This CDR3 contains 14 residues. CDR1 is SGHAT and CDR2 is FQDESV in the germline V gene (reference sequence). CDR3 protein: CASSADRTNTEAFF. The CDR3 DNA is TGTGCCAGCAGCGCAGACAGGACGAACACTGAGGCTTTCTTT.

About this clone itself: This likely reflects a read error, since a far larger clone is one base away. The V and J genes are TRBV6-6 and TRBJ1-2; TRBD1 is a possible D gene (6 bases). The CDR3 consists of 15 residues. The V gene's germline CDR1 is MNHNY and CDR2 SVGAGI (reference sequence). The germline V and J ends were trimmed by 5 bases and 3 bases, with 16 bases remaining between them. Here the CDR3 reads CASSPSHTGHYGYTF. Here the CDR3 DNA reads TGTGCCAGCAGTCCAAGCCACACAGGGCACTATGGCTACACCTTC.

Here the CDR3 reads CASSASSGELFF. The CDR3 nucleotides read TGTGCCAGTAGTGCCAGCAGCGGGGAGCTGTTTTTT. The chain links TRBV19 to TRBJ2-2; no clear D. This CDR3 is built from 12 residues. V was trimmed by 5 bases and J by 7 bases, leaving 8 bases between them. Germline CDR1 and CDR2: LNHDA and SQIVND (reference sequence).

In this sample, this clone turned up a few times. The chain couples TRBV9 to TRBJ1-1; a weak D match, TRBD1 (6 bases). The V end lost 4 bases, the J end lost 3 bases, and 13 bases lay between the germline ends. Germline V gene data show CDR1 as SGDLS and CDR2 as YYNGEE. CDR3 length: 14 amino acids. The CDR3 loop is CASSTAGVHTEAFF. DNA of the CDR3: TGTGCCAGCAGCACAGCAGGGGTGCACACTGAAGCTTTCTTT.

This chain uses TRBV5-1 with TRBJ2-4; maybe TRBD2 (5 bases). Germline V lookup: CDR1 SGHRS, CDR2 YFSETQ. The length of the CDR3 is 15 residues. Trimming shortened V by 3 bases and J by 6 bases, and 16 bases separated the two germline ends. The CDR3 reads CASSSTIPPTNIQYF. DNA for the CDR3: TGCGCCAGCAGCTCGACTATACCTCCCACAAACATTCAGTACTTC.

Of note for this clone: A far larger clone differs by one base, so this is likely a read error. V usage is TRBV7-2 and J usage is TRBJ2-3; 14 bases fit TRBD2. CDR1 SGHTA and CDR2 FQGNSA come from the germline V gene. J lost 4 bases, V lost 6 bases, and 9 bases had no gene match. This CDR3 is 17 amino acids long. In DNA form, the CDR3 reads TGTGCCAGCAGATCCTTTGGGACTAGCGGGAGCGCAGATACGCAGTATTTT. This codes for CASRSFGTSGSADTQYF.

The chain recombines TRBV9 with TRBJ1-1, with a tentative D call TRBD1 (6 bases). Germline assignment: CDR1 SGDLS and CDR2 YYNGEE. The CDR3 covers 13 residues. V was shortened by 4 bases and J by 3 bases, with 10 bases between the two germline ends. The CDR3 DNA is TGTGCCAGCAGCCCGGGGGGGCACACTGAAGCTTTCTTT. Amino acid sequence: CASSPGGHTEAFF.